One and the same sample provided the 18 T cell receptor beta chains below, sequenced in a study of T cell changes during pregnancy in multiple sclerosis (dated 2019 in TCRdb). The library came from the immunoSEQ multiplex PCR assay. In its TCRdb copy, this immuneACCESS table keeps in-frame sequences only and misses some clones. Where compared with another copy, unresolved V genes explain less than half of these, and the others have no known cause. Here the sample has some 80,000 clones; around 90% occur a single time. The ten most abundant clones make up 2% to 3% of the sample. Specimen: peripheral blood, collected before pregnancy. These receptors were collected from a female donor with multiple sclerosis, enrolled in a pregnancy study.

V usage is TRBV7-2 and J usage is TRBJ1-2; 12 positions agree with TRBD1. J lost 8 bases, V lost 1 base, and 2 bases had no gene match. Germline-derived CDR1 and CDR2 are SGHTA and FQGNSA. The length of the CDR3 is 14 residues. The CDR3 is CASSLGDRGPGYTF. CDR3 coding DNA: TGTGCCAGCAGCTTAGGGGACAGGGGGCCGGGCTACACCTTC.

The V call is TRBV5-6, the J call TRBJ2-3; the match to TRBD2 covers 7 bases. Germline V gene sequence: CDR1 SGHDT, CDR2 YYEEEE. V lost 0 bases to trimming and J lost 2 bases; unmatched junction nucleotides: 15. This CDR3 has 19 amino acids. In DNA, the CDR3 is TGTGCCAGCAGCTTGGGAGCAGCGGGATATGAGGAATTCACAGATACGCAGTATTTT. Residues: CASSLGAAGYEEFTDTQYF.

This sequence joins TRBV6-6 and TRBJ2-7; D perhaps matches TRBD1 (5 bases). Deletions cut 5 bases from V and 0 bases from J, with 14 bases between. The CDR3 has 15 residues. Germline-derived CDR1 and CDR2 are MNHNY and SVGAGI (reference sequence). The CDR3 region has the DNA TGTGCCAGCAGTCCCCCTGGGGCCCGCTCCTACGAGCAGTACTTC. The encoded protein is CASSPPGARSYEQYF.

This chain uses TRBV19 with TRBJ2-5, with TRBD2 identical over 8 bases. Germline CDR1 and CDR2: LNHDA and SQIVND (reference sequence). The CDR3 consists of 17 residues. V was pared by 5 bases and J by 4 bases, with 15 bases of the junction left unmatched. The CDR3 coding sequence is TGTGCCAGTAGTTTCCACACGGGAGGGATTGGGGGAGAGACCCAGTACTTC. Its translation is CASSFHTGGIGGETQYF.

The V call is TRBV30, the J call TRBJ2-7, with 7 positions matching TRBD2. Germline trimming cut 3 bases from V and 3 bases from J; bases unmatched to any gene: 5. The length of the CDR3 is 13 residues. CDR1 GTSNPN and CDR2 SVGIG come from the germline V gene (reference sequence). This chain's CDR3 is CAWSVSGNYEQYF. The CDR3 nucleotides are TGTGCCTGGAGCGTCAGCGGGAACTACGAGCAGTACTTC.

This chain uses TRBV28 with TRBJ1-1, with 9 positions matching TRBD1. Germline V gene data show CDR1 as MDHEN and CDR2 as SYDVKM. CDR3 length: 23 residues. The ends lost 4 bases at V and 0 bases at J; junction bases unmatched: 27. The CDR3 DNA reads as TGTGCCAGCAGTTCCGAATTGGGACAGGGTTTTCTGGCAAGTAGTGCATTGAACACTGAAGCTTTCTTT. Its protein product is CASSSELGQGFLASSALNTEAFF.

The CDR3 here is CASSREGVPNQPQHF. The CDR3 bases are TGTGCCAGCAGCCGCGAGGGGGTTCCCAATCAGCCCCAGCATTTT. The chain joins TRBV11-2 to TRBJ1-5; D is possibly TRBD1 (6 bases). This CDR3 has 15 amino acids. V was trimmed by 5 bases and J by 3 bases, leaving 14 bases between them. Per germline, CDR1 SGHAT and CDR2 FQNNGV.

This clone showed up just once. V is TRBV19 and J is TRBJ1-2, with 7 bases that match TRBD1. The CDR3 totals 16 residues. CDR1 is LNHDA, CDR2 SQIVND, per germline (reference sequence). The J segment lost 1 base and the V segment lost 5 bases, leaving 10 bases of the junction unmatched. CDR3 amino acids: CASSLKGQAFNYGYTF. For the CDR3, the DNA is TGTGCCAGTAGTTTAAAAGGACAGGCTTTTAACTATGGCTACACCTTC.

The chain links TRBV27 to TRBJ2-3, with 8 bases aligning to TRBD1. J lost 1 base, V lost 5 bases, and 20 bases had no gene match. Germline V lookup: CDR1 MNHEY, CDR2 SMNVEV (reference sequence). This CDR3 spans 20 amino acids. CDR3 sequence: CASSTTQTGALLSGTDTQYF. The CDR3 DNA reads as TGTGCCAGCAGTACTACCCAGACAGGGGCTCTCCTCAGTGGCACAGATACGCAGTATTTT.

The chain has TRBV9 and TRBJ2-3; 15 nucleotides align to TRBD2. The V gene's germline CDR1 is SGDLS and CDR2 YYNGEE. Unmatched junction bases numbered 8, after V lost 0 bases and J lost 6 bases. This CDR3 is 18 amino acids long. The CDR3 sequence: CASSVEWGLAGGLDTQYF. CDR3 nucleotide sequence: TGTGCCAGCAGCGTAGAGTGGGGACTAGCGGGAGGTTTGGATACGCAGTATTTT.

J is TRBJ2-3 and V is TRBV4-1; TRBD2 agrees at 12 bases. Looked up from germline, CDR1 is MGHRA and CDR2 is YSYEKL. The CDR3 sequence is 16 residues long. Trimming cost V 4 bases and J 4 bases; bases outside gene matches: 6. The CDR3 sequence: CASSRELAGGADTQYF. The CDR3 DNA reads TGCGCCAGCAGCCGGGAACTAGCGGGAGGAGCAGATACGCAGTATTTT.

The J gene is TRBJ2-7, the V gene TRBV30, with 7 bases identical to TRBD1. With 3 bases clipped from V and 12 bases from J, the junction kept 8 bases outside the gene matches. The CDR3 is made up of 11 amino acids. CDR1 is GTSNPN and CDR2 is SVGIG in the germline V gene (reference sequence). CDR3 sequence reads: CAWSTRDSRYF. The CDR3 region has the DNA TGTGCCTGGAGCACCCGGGACAGTAGGTACTTC.

V is TRBV19 and J is TRBJ1-5; D is ambiguous. Germline V lookup: CDR1 LNHDA, CDR2 SQIVND (reference sequence). V was clipped by 4 bases and J by 7 bases, with 8 bases between them. The length of the CDR3 is 12 residues. In nucleotides, the CDR3 is TGTGCCAGTAGTACCCAGAGGCAGCCCCAGCATTTT. Translating it yields CASSTQRQPQHF.

V usage is TRBV7-2 and J usage is TRBJ1-3, with a possible D match to TRBD1 (5 bases). Between the trimmed V and J ends, which lost 5 bases and 4 bases, there was a span of 21 bases. Germline CDR1 is SGHTA and CDR2 is FQGNSA. This CDR3 is 17 amino acids long. Here the CDR3 DNA reads TGTGCCAGCAGCGTCGACAGACTTGCTCTAACCGGAAACACCATATATTTT. This sequence encodes CASSVDRLALTGNTIYF.

The chain couples TRBV13 to TRBJ1-1; D is uncertain. The germline V gene encodes CDR1 PRHDT and CDR2 FYEKMQ (reference sequence). The CDR3 consists of 14 residues. The V and J ends lost 7 bases and 1 base respectively, with 13 bases between them. In DNA form, the CDR3 reads TGTGCCAGCACCCAATGGGCGGGGAACACTGAAGCTTTCTTT. Translating gives CASTQWAGNTEAFF.

V and J are TRBV6-1 and TRBJ2-1, with D possibly TRBD2 on 5 matching bases. CDR3 length: 14 residues. Per the germline V gene, CDR1 is MNHNS and CDR2 is SASEGT. Trimming pared 1 base from V and 9 bases from J, leaving 13 bases between. CDR3 region: CASSEVGGLGEQFF. The CDR3 DNA is TGTGCCAGCAGTGAAGTCGGAGGTCTCGGTGAGCAGTTCTTC.

This clone has just one count. V is TRBV7-3 and J is TRBJ1-1; 7 nucleotides match TRBD1. V lost 5 bases and J lost 3; bases outside the gene matches: 3. There are 13 residues in the CDR3. Germline V CDR1 and CDR2: SGHTA, FQGTGA. The CDR3 protein is CASSRDRDTEAFF. In DNA, the CDR3 is TGTGCCAGCAGCCGGGACAGAGACACTGAAGCTTTCTTT.

The gene calls are TRBV7-8 and TRBJ2-5; 10 bases align to TRBD2. Looked up from germline, CDR1 is SGHVS and CDR2 is FQNEAQ. Germline trimming cut 0 bases from V and 1 base from J; bases unmatched to any gene: 8. This CDR3 region has 18 residues. The CDR3 protein is CASSLATGLAHSQETQYF. The CDR3 DNA is TGTGCCAGCAGCTTAGCGACGGGACTAGCGCATTCCCAAGAGACCCAGTACTTC.